The 3 T cell receptor beta chains presented below share a single source sample, sequenced in a study of regulatory T cells in long-lasting Graves disease. Time point noted: persistent/refractory GD, antithyroid drugs over 5 years with positive TRAb. PBMC RNA served as the TCR library source. Arm-PCR with iRepertoire HTBI primers amplified the CDR3 regions for these TCR beta libraries. One entry per CDR3 protein, called by TCRdb with MiXCR from the multiplex PCR reads. Of roughly 360,000 distinct CDR3 sequences in the sample, about 23% were seen once. Sequenced here: peripheral blood mononuclear cells (PBMCs), sampled when the disease was refractory, from a patient treated with antithyroid drugs. The receptors come from a woman aged 40 to 50 with Graves disease.

This clonotype was seen a handful of times. This chain connects TRBV15 to TRBJ1-1, with no clear D. Trimming removed 2 bases at V and 2 bases at J, with 6 bases between. CDR1 and CDR2 from the germline V gene are LNHNV and YYDKDF (reference sequence). The CDR3 totals 13 residues. CDR3 loop: CATSRKGNTEAFF. The CDR3 DNA follows: TGTGCCACCAGCAGAAAGGGAAACACTGAAGCTTTCTTT.

This chain links TRBV3-1 with TRBJ1-4; D remains ambiguous. The germline V gene has CDR1 LGHDT and CDR2 YNNKEL (reference sequence). Trimming stripped 1 base from V and 8 bases from J, with 11 bases between. The CDR3 is 14 residues long. CDR3 sequence reads: CASSQGVRSEKLFF. CDR3 nucleotide sequence: TGTGCCAGCAGCCAAGGGGTCCGATCGGAAAAACTGTTTTTT.

This clonotype was found a few times. Germline and junction disagree at one end, which may indicate a read error. The chain employs TRBV7-7 and TRBJ2-2, with no clear D. CDR3 length: 14 amino acids. CDR1 SSHAT and CDR2 FNYEAQ come from the germline V gene (reference sequence). In nucleotides, the CDR3 is TGTGCTAGCAGCTTAGAGGACGGCGCCGGGGAGCTGTTTTTT. Amino acids: CASSLEDGAGELFF. Based on the CDR3 plus reference TRBV7-7 and TRBJ2-2, the full variable domain is GAGVSQSPRYKVTKRGQDVTLRCDPISSHATLYWYQQALGQGPEFLTYFNYEAQPDKSGLPSDRFSAERPEGSISTLTIQRTEQRDSAMYRCASSLEDGAGELFFGEGSRLTVL.